This TCR beta chain appears in the sequencing data of a study of blood T cell repertoires in COVID-19. As handled by the study authors: Amplification with reference gene primers provided the estimates of nucleated cell counts. The assay was immunoSEQ multiplex PCR, and TCRdb's table has in-frame clones only and misses some. The V and J calls and the clone size are those of that table, but D and trimming were determined from the DNA. The sample records roughly 46,000 clones, less than 90% being singletons. Germline V gene lookup returns CDR1 SGDLS and CDR2 YYNGEE. This CDR3 comprises 14 residues. V was clipped by 0 bases and J by 0 bases, with 6 bases between them.

The source of this sequence is a man between 60 and 75 years old with active COVID-19. The specimen was peripheral blood. The rearrangement links TRBV9 to TRBJ1-2; D is uncertain. Here the CDR3 reads CASSVGGANYGYTF. In nucleotides, the CDR3 is TGTGCCAGCAGCGTAGGGGGAGCTAACTATGGCTACACCTTC.